These T cell receptor beta chains were read from a single sample in a study of T-cell reconstitution after alpha-beta-depleted transplantation in children. TCRdb itself ran the PCR reads through MiXCR, one entry per CDR3 protein. This sample yields around 530,000 distinct CDR3 sequences, of which about 33% are seen a single time; less than 2.5% belongs to the top ten. The input for sequencing was PBMCs from the stem cell graft donor, taken from the stem cell graft. Every receptor here comes from a human donor who donated a stem cell graft to a child with aplastic anemia. The CDR3 runs from the conserved cysteine through the conserved F or W. A D gene is named only where the DNA matches it firmly. Expanded clones are given a class, and other clones once, few, many or no size at all.

CDR3aa	CDR3nt	d_gene	abundance	v_gene	j_gene
CAISESLAGRRTDTQYF	TGTGCCATCAGTGAGTCGCTAGCGGGTCGACGCACAGATACGCAGTATTTT	TRBD2	few	TRBV10-3	TRBJ2-3
CASSFPVQGASYGYTF	TGTGCCAGCAGTTTTCCGGTCCAGGGGGCGAGCTATGGCTACACCTTC	TRBD1	NA	TRBV12-3/TRBV12-4	TRBJ1-2
CASSSRTSSYEQYF	TGTGCCAGCAGCTCGCGGACTAGCTCCTACGAGCAGTACTTC	TRBD2	NA	TRBV7-2	TRBJ2-7
CASSLTRAGANVLTF	TGTGCCAGCAGTTTAACGAGGGCTGGGGCCAACGTCCTGACTTTC	NA	NA	TRBV12-3/TRBV12-4	TRBJ2-6
CAISETSGNYEQFF	TGTGCCATCAGTGAGACTAGCGGGAACTATGAGCAGTTCTTC	TRBD2	NA	TRBV10-3	TRBJ2-1
CASSFFLGQQIDEQFF	TGTGCCAGCAGCTTTTTTTTGGGACAGCAGATTGATGAGCAGTTCTTC	TRBD1	NA	TRBV9	TRBJ2-1
CASSSSGFSTARGELFF	TGTGCCAGCAGCTCTAGCGGATTTTCCACTGCCCGGGGGGAGCTGTTTTTT	TRBD2	NA	TRBV7-6	TRBJ2-2
CSVGQVTYEQYF	TGCAGCGTTGGGCAGGTGACCTACGAGCAGTACTTC	NA	NA	TRBV29-1	TRBJ2-7
CASSVEGRGEETQYF	TGTGCCAGCAGCGTAGAGGGCAGGGGGGAAGAGACCCAGTACTTC	NA	NA	TRBV9	TRBJ2-5
CASSLEDGRQFF	TGCGCCAGCAGCTTGGAGGACGGACGTCAGTTCTTC	NA	NA	TRBV5-1	TRBJ2-1
CASSNLTSGKPDTQYF	TGTGCCAGCAGCAACCTGACTAGCGGAAAGCCAGATACGCAGTATTTT	TRBD2	NA	TRBV7-8	TRBJ2-3
CAKVGTGLVSNQPQHF	TGCGCCAAGGTGGGGACAGGGTTGGTAAGCAATCAGCCCCAGCATTTT	TRBD1	many	TRBV5-1	TRBJ1-5
CASSLVGGRYSGNTIYF	TGTGCCAGCAGCTTAGTGGGAGGTCGCTACTCTGGAAACACCATATATTTT	NA	NA	TRBV7-2	TRBJ1-3
CASTRGQGEEKLFF	TGTGCCAGCACCCGGGGACAGGGGGAAGAAAAACTGTTTTTT	TRBD1	few	TRBV12-3/TRBV12-4	TRBJ1-4
CASSLEAVLATDTQYF	TGCGCCAGCAGCTTGGAGGCAGTTTTAGCCACAGATACGCAGTATTTT	NA	NA	TRBV5-1	TRBJ2-3
CASSLNPSGGGGETQYF	TGCGCCAGCAGCTTGAATCCTAGCGGGGGAGGGGGAGAGACCCAGTACTTC	TRBD2	few	TRBV5-1	TRBJ2-5
CASSHPVGDGSGYNEQFF	TGCGCCAGCAGCCACCCCGTGGGCGATGGTAGCGGTTACAATGAGCAGTTCTTC	NA	NA	TRBV4-3	TRBJ2-1
CASSLDRGDTIYF	TGTGCCAGCAGTCTGGACAGGGGAGACACCATATATTTT	TRBD1	few	TRBV28	TRBJ1-3
CASSLGLFQETQYF	TGTGCCAGCAGCTTAGGACTCTTCCAAGAGACCCAGTACTTC	NA	NA	TRBV7-8	TRBJ2-5
CSVPTLGGYTF	TGCAGCGTTCCAACTCTCGGAGGCTACACCTTC	NA	NA	TRBV29-1	TRBJ1-2
CASTAAGTNDGELFF	TGTGCCAGCACCGCGGCCGGGACAAACGACGGGGAGCTGTTTTTT	NA	NA	TRBV7-9	TRBJ2-2
CSATEGYTEAFF	TGCAGTGCTACTGAGGGGTACACTGAAGCTTTCTTT	NA	NA	TRBV20-1	TRBJ1-1
CASSRQTKITDTQYF	TGCGCCAGCAGCCGCCAGACTAAAATCACAGATACGCAGTATTTT	NA	NA	TRBV4-3	TRBJ2-3
CASSLHYDQPQHF	TGCGCCAGCAGCTTGCACTACGATCAGCCCCAGCATTTT	NA	NA	TRBV5-1	TRBJ1-5
CASSLVGQIGNQPQHF	TGTGCCAGCAGCTTAGTGGGTCAAATTGGCAATCAGCCCCAGCATTTT	NA	few	TRBV7-2	TRBJ1-5
CASSLGRDRVGEGIQYF	TGTGCCAGCAGCCTAGGAAGAGACAGGGTGGGCGAAGGCATTCAGTACTTC	TRBD1	NA	TRBV4-2	TRBJ2-4
CASSFGTSGGGTGELFF	TGTGCCAGCAGCTTTGGCACTAGCGGAGGGGGGACCGGGGAGCTGTTTTTT	TRBD2	NA	TRBV11-1	TRBJ2-2
CSARRTANTEAFF	TGCAGTGCTAGGCGGACAGCGAACACTGAAGCTTTCTTT	NA	few	TRBV20-1	TRBJ1-1
CASNLPGQAEAFF	TGCGCCAGCAACTTACCGGGACAGGCTGAAGCTTTCTTT	TRBD1	NA	TRBV5-1	TRBJ1-1
CASSATGTTAYNEQFF	TGTGCCAGCAGCGCGACCGGGACAACGGCCTACAATGAGCAGTTCTTC	NA	NA	TRBV7-2	TRBJ2-1
CASSLSGIYGYTF	TGTGCCAGCAGTTTATCTGGGATCTATGGCTACACCTTC	NA	NA	TRBV27	TRBJ1-2
CSASVDRGVYEQYF	TGCAGTGCTAGTGTGGACAGGGGGGTCTACGAGCAGTACTTC	TRBD1	NA	TRBV20-1	TRBJ2-7
CSARRASADTGELFF	TGCAGTGCTAGACGTGCCTCCGCAGACACCGGGGAGCTGTTTTTT	NA	few	TRBV20-1	TRBJ2-2
CASSQEASLAVNTDTQYF	TGCGCCAGCAGCCAAGAGGCCTCCCTAGCGGTGAACACAGATACGCAGTATTTT	TRBD2	NA	TRBV4-3	TRBJ2-3
CAWSVGGKGNTIYF	TGTGCCTGGAGTGTGGGGGGAAAAGGAAACACCATATATTTT	NA	NA	TRBV30	TRBJ1-3
CASSFGGPYAF	TGTGCCAGCAGTTTTGGGGGGCCTTATGCCTTC	NA	NA	TRBV12-3/TRBV12-4	TRBJ1-2
CASSSGQGTSNTGELFF	TGTGCCAGCAGCTCCGGACAGGGGACCTCGAACACCGGGGAGCTGTTTTTT	TRBD1	few	TRBV11-3	TRBJ2-2
CASSLLAVHNEQFF	TGTGCCAGCAGTTTACTAGCGGTCCACAATGAGCAGTTCTTC	TRBD2	NA	TRBV6-4	TRBJ2-1
CASRETGNPLHF	TGCGCCAGCAGAGAGACAGGGAACCCCCTCCACTTT	TRBD1	few	TRBV5-1	TRBJ1-6
CASGLGLRVANQPQHF	TGTGCTAGTGGTTTGGGGTTAAGGGTAGCGAATCAGCCCCAGCATTTT	NA	few	TRBV12-5	TRBJ1-5
CASQGAAGELFF	TGTGCCAGCCAGGGGGCAGCTGGGGAGCTGTTTTTT	TRBD1	NA	TRBV19	TRBJ2-2
CASSKVRAGCPGELFF	TGTGCCAGCAGCAAAGTGCGGGCAGGTTGTCCCGGGGAGCTGTTTTTT	NA	NA	TRBV21-1	TRBJ2-2
CAWSVSRDSYTGELFF	TGTGCCTGGAGTGTATCCCGGGACAGCTACACCGGGGAGCTGTTTTTT	TRBD1	NA	TRBV30	TRBJ2-2
CASSPGTGNTDTQYF	TGTGCCAGCAGCCCAGGGACAGGGAACACAGATACGCAGTATTTT	TRBD1	NA	TRBV12-3/TRBV12-4	TRBJ2-3
CSARAESTRVEAFF	TGCAGTGCTAGAGCAGAGAGCACGAGAGTTGAAGCTTTCTTT	NA	few	TRBV20-1	TRBJ1-1
CSGHRGDGTGELFF	TGCAGCGGACACAGGGGTGATGGCACCGGGGAGCTGTTTTTT	TRBD1	few	TRBV29-1	TRBJ2-2
CASSYGTGVNQPQHF	TGTGCCAGCAGTTACGGGACAGGAGTCAATCAGCCCCAGCATTTT	TRBD1	NA	TRBV6-5	TRBJ1-5
CASSLGSPSTDTQYF	TGTGCCAGCAGCTTAGGGAGCCCTAGCACAGATACGCAGTATTTT	NA	few	TRBV7-2	TRBJ2-3
CAISDPGTLNTEAFF	TGTGCCATCAGTGACCCCGGGACACTGAACACTGAAGCTTTCTTT	NA	NA	TRBV10-3	TRBJ1-1